This T cell receptor beta chain stems from a study of cytomegalovirus exposure and HLA in healthy donors (dated by TCRdb to 2017 to 2019). Notes on the research overall: According to an earlier analysis of 450 to 650 of the donors, 150 million to 200 million T cells yielded roughly 110 million unique TCR beta sequences and approximately 300 Gb of sequence data. Roughly 5 DR-DQ haplotypes were handled as single units for association and clustering, since linkage in the cohort was strong. Genome-wide SNP genotypes for about three fifths of the roughly 670 donors were used in a later genetic analysis, which treated that subset as a discovery cohort. In an earlier analysis of a few hundred of the donors, high-throughput TCR beta sequencing was used to judge whether each TCR beta V gene segment behaved as functional or pseudogenic. A later analysis re-examined previously published TCR beta repertoires from just over 650 donors and added high-resolution HLA genotyping to investigate patterns of TCR occurrence. About 280 gigabases of sequencing data and roughly 81 million unique TCR sequences made up an early release that covered over 550 HLA-typed donors. The T cell repertoires of roughly 660 subjects were profiled by immunosequencing and related to cytomegalovirus serostatus. HLA typing covered class I and class II loci at four-digit resolution. To predict cytomegalovirus infection status, the study brought together high-throughput TCR immunosequencing, statistical association of individual TCRs with disease status, and machine learning. In the later analysis, no new phenotypic data were used to find candidate immune exposures; instead, reliance was placed on TCR beta sequences and their occurrence across donors. Of the approximately 370 genotyped donors, 81% were placed in the genetic ancestry cluster associated with self-reported Caucasian donors. On average, roughly 250,000 unique TCR beta nucleotide sequences were sequenced per donor among a few hundred genotyped donors of the cohort, with roughly 18% of those sequences being non-productive. All discovery cohort repertoires had been generated on a single sequencing platform. The number of typed donors differed by locus: about 620-640 for A, B, C, DRB1 and DQB1; some 500 for DQA1; around 580 for DPA1; and about 450 for DPB1. Along with the 666-subject first cohort, a separate validation cohort of approximately 110 different subjects was used. Donor age, sex, ethnicity and CMV serostatus were compiled together with the repertoire data. The study was designed to test whether signatures of past pathogen exposure could be identified by cataloging public T cell receptors. What the research found in general, with its limitations: In a later genetic analysis, fewer N-insertions in productive TCRs were reported among donors in an Asian-associated ancestry cluster than the 666-donor mean. A group of highly shared sequence variants was considered likely to be a technical artifact of the sequencing pipeline. Linkage disequilibrium might explain the correlated functional status among segregating V segments, but an unknown experimental factor could not be ruled out. In a later analysis, most CMV-associated TCR beta chains were found to appear HLA-restricted, with HLA associations seemingly driven largely by CMV exposure. A further reported finding was that TCR beta sequences accurately predicted the HLA-A and HLA-B alleles for most subjects in the first cohort. A few of the identified cytomegalovirus-associated TCR beta chains were confirmed in vitro to be specific for cytomegalovirus antigens. Most TCR sequences were seen in very few donors, while some public TCRs were found in many individuals. The only immune exposure information available for the cohort was CMV serostatus. V-gene and J-gene trimming of TCR beta chains was associated with a missense DCLRE1C variant in a later genetic analysis, and the association was replicated in an independent cohort. In the study, around 150 TCR beta chains were listed as associated with cytomegalovirus. At a false discovery rate of 0.05, a later analysis linked about 17,000 TCR beta sequences to specific HLA alleles. Because counts were too low, roughly 17 rarely observed V segments, including chromosome 9 orphons, were left out of the earlier analysis of 500 to 650 of the donors. Compared with equally common non-associated chains, HLA-associated TCR beta chains in a later analysis were more clonally expanded and had lower generation probabilities. When HLA alleles, especially DR and DQ, strongly co-occurred, TCR associations were difficult to assign to individual alleles. This cohort had only TCR beta chains sequenced, and the lack of alpha or paired-chain data limited which features could be detected. Some IMGT-functional V segments, including TRBV6-2 and TRBV6-3, could not be distinguished by the 87-base-pair reads and were therefore excluded. The authors suggested that the approach could potentially be extended to other disease states and immunological phenotypes. In an earlier analysis of some 500 of the donors, most TCR beta V segments appeared in productive rearrangements about 87% or about 30% of the time, broadly matching IMGT annotations. Cytomegalovirus status was reported to be diagnosed by the classifier with high specificity and sensitivity in both the original and validation cohorts. Roughly uniform sequencing depth across donors was assumed in presence/absence analyses, although this assumption may not hold. In a later analysis, the rate of TCR association differed among HLA loci, with DRB1 alleles having the most associated TCRs and HLA-C alleles having the fewest. Because HLA typing was missing for some donors at each locus, association tests included only the typed subset. Several of the top co-occurrence clusters appeared to be linked to parvovirus B19, influenza, CMV and Epstein-Barr virus, according to a later analysis.

The cohort comprised 666 healthy bone marrow donors. Cohort members were all nominally healthy when sampled, although unrecorded immune exposures were likely present. The donor was CMV seropositive and was included in the group of almost 300 seropositive cohort members. Each donor provided a peripheral blood sample, and peripheral blood mononuclear cells were used for TCR beta sequencing. The Qiagen DNeasy Blood Extraction Kit was used to extract genomic DNA from the blood cell samples. Remarks on this clone: Its antigen target is currently unknown. Base quality data are lacking; no much larger clone is found one base away.

V and J are truncated by 4 bases and 3 bases respectively, leaving an intervening sequence of 7 bases. Via the germline V gene, CDR1 is SGHNT and CDR2 YENEEA. There are 12 amino acids in the CDR3, from cysteine to phenylalanine inclusive. CDR3 DNA only is kept here, 36 bases in frame from base 1. The library was made by the immunoSEQ multiplex PCR assay. A mixture of 60 forward primers for TCR Vbeta segments and 13 reverse primers for TCR Jbeta segments was used in the multiplex PCR. A multiplex PCR assay on genomic DNA amplified the CDR3 region of rearranged TCR beta genes. Amplified TCR beta libraries were sequenced as 87-base-pair reads on the Illumina HiSeq System. Per the original workflow: A later analysis counted approximately 84 million unique TCR beta chains across the 640 or so repertoires, and around 9.9 million of these chains were shared by at least two donors. To remove PCR and sequencing errors, raw reads were error-corrected and collapsed into unique sequences using a nearest-neighbor algorithm that merged closely related sequences. V, D and J gene segments were assigned by aligning CDR3 sequences to IMGT reference sequences. For a sequence to be retained, a match of at least six nucleotides to both a V gene segment and a J gene segment was required. A rearrangement was called productive if the CDR3 had no stop codons and remained in frame with V and J, and every other rearrangement was called non-productive. Following IMGT convention, CDR3 was defined as the stretch from the second conserved V-encoded cysteine to the conserved J-encoded phenylalanine. The earlier analysis of about 590 of the donors excluded sequences that lacked an unambiguous match to a single V gene segment. An earlier analysis of 587 of the donors called V segments functional above 56.7% productive rearrangements and segregating when the between-donor standard deviation exceeded 5%. A statistical classification framework was built to diagnose cytomegalovirus status from the catalog of TCR beta chain sequences. V and J gene assignment, in a later analysis, came from comparing TCR nucleotide sequences with IMGT/GENE-DB human TR gene sequences. The TCRdist pipeline was used in a later analysis to assign CDR3 sequences and most-parsimonious VDJ recombination scenarios. In a later analysis, each TCR beta chain was defined by its CDR3 amino acid sequence together with its V-gene family, and reads without a unique V-gene family were excluded. As a way to deal with suspected cross-contamination and a sequencing artifact, a later analysis dropped approximately 590 nucleotide sequences that were highly shared and had low generation probability. A later analysis calculated a clonal expansion index for each public chain from normalized within-repertoire ranks of inferred template counts. A later analysis computed generation probabilities with a VDJ recombination model fitted to out-of-frame rearrangements, and checked the results against IGoR. A later analysis scored TCR-TCR, TCR-HLA and TCR-CMV co-occurrence with hypergeometric tests, applying a repertoire-size bias correction to TCR pairs. A later analysis estimated false discovery rates by permuting HLA or CMV assignments 20 times. In a later analysis, co-occurring TCRs were grouped using DBSCAN, and TCRdist sequence similarity was added for clustering within HLA-allele-positive subsets. Co-occurrence clustering excluded repertoires with fewer than 30,000 or more than 120,000 public chains, plus five with anomalous nucleotide sharing. In its TCRdb copy, this immuneACCESS table keeps in-frame sequences only and misses some clones. Where compared with another copy, unresolved V genes explain less than half of these, and the others have no known cause. Clone size and V and J calls were adopted from that table, with D and trimming inferred from the DNA. The sample data list about 140,000 clones, and around three quarters of these were observed just once. 6.8% of the sample is in the top ten clones.

The sequencing input was PBMCs. The rearranged chain carries TRBV11-3 and TRBJ2-7; the D gene lacks a confident call. The sequence was obtained from a man aged 40-49 years in good health and CMV-seropositive. The CDR3 protein sequence reads: CASSWASYEQYF. The nucleotide sequence is given as TGTGCCAGCAGCTGGGCCAGCTACGAGCAGTACTTC.